A single sample is the source of the 13 T cell receptor beta chains below, sequenced in a study of human T cells and chemical hapten exposure. Using its own MiXCR run on the RACE reads, TCRdb lists one record per CDR3 protein. The sample yields about 360,000 distinct CDR3 sequences, more than 4.5% seen once. Documented time point: patch test 1, 2 weeks after DPC sensitization. As to treatment: therapeutic diphenylcyclopropenone sensitization with weekly scalp DPC. The material sequenced was whole blood, taken in connection with sensitization to the hapten diphenylcyclopropenone (DPC). The receptors stem from a woman aged 45-59 years with alopecia areata. Some clones in this sample may be carry-over from other donors' samples.

The V call is TRBV18, the J call TRBJ2-7; possible D gene TRBD1, 7 bases. Germline CDR1 and CDR2: KGHSH and LQKENI. The CDR3 is made up of 17 amino acids. The V gene lost 0 bases and the J gene lost 5 bases, with 20 bases spanning the gap. CDR3 DNA: TGTGCCAGCTCACCACCGGCCTTGGAGGGGGCTATTAACGAGCAGTACTTC. Translated: CASSPPALEGAINEQYF. The full variable domain, in which reference TRBV18 and TRBJ2-7 provide the parts outside the CDR3, is NAGVMQNPRHLVRRRGQEARLRCSPMKGHSHVYWYRQLPEEGLKFMVYLQKENIIDESGMPKERFSAEFPKEGPSILRIQQVVRGDSAAYFCASSPPALEGAINEQYFGPGTRLTVT.

J is TRBJ2-1 and V is TRBV5-5, with D possibly being TRBD1 (5 bases). Germline CDR1 SGHKS, CDR2 YYEKEE (reference sequence). Trimming stripped 0 bases from V and 4 bases from J, with 8 bases between. CDR3 length: 14 amino acids. In DNA form, the CDR3 reads TGTGCCAGCAGCTTGGTGGGGCATTACAATGAGCAGTTCTTC. Residues: CASSLVGHYNEQFF.

This clonotype occurred a few times. The CDR3 region has the DNA TGTGCCAGCAGCACGGGACCGATAAACTATGGCTACACCTTC. This sequence encodes CASSTGPINYGYTF. The rearrangement links TRBV5-6 to TRBJ1-2; the D gene is possibly TRBD1 (5 bases). From germline, CDR1 is SGHDT and CDR2 YYEEEE. The CDR3 extends over 14 amino acids. The V and J ends lost 4 bases and 2 bases respectively, with 12 bases between them.

The chain links TRBV28 to TRBJ2-2, with 11 bases lining up with TRBD1. Germline CDR1 reads MDHEN; CDR2 reads SYDVKM. The CDR3 is 16 residues long. V trimming: 6 bases; J trimming: 5 bases; junction bases outside the gene matches: 8. DNA for the CDR3: TGTGCCAGCAGCTGGACAGGGGGCCTTGGTACCGGGGAGCTGTTTTTT. It translates to CASSWTGGLGTGELFF. The full variable domain, with the rest looked up from reference TRBV28 and TRBJ2-2, is DVKVTQSSRYLVKRTGEKVFLECVQDMDHENMFWYRQDPGLGLRLIYFSYDVKMKEKGDIPEGYSVSREKKERFSLILESASTNQTSMYLCASSWTGGLGTGELFFGEGSRLTVL.

The sample holds many counts of this clonotype. The gene calls are TRBV13 and TRBJ2-3; 7 bases align to TRBD2. The germline gives CDR1 PRHDT, CDR2 FYEKMQ (reference sequence). The length of the CDR3 is 14 residues. With 4 bases clipped from V and 4 bases from J, the junction kept 5 bases outside the gene matches. CDR3 coding DNA: TGTGCCAGCAGCTGGGGGAGGGCGGCAGATACGCAGTATTTT. This translates into CASSWGRAADTQYF.

This clonotype was seen ten or more times. The chain carries TRBV6-5 and TRBJ2-3, with TRBD2 matching over 8 bases. This CDR3 region has 15 residues. CDR1 MNHEY and CDR2 SVGAGI come from the germline V gene. The junction had 9 bases not matched to a gene; V was cut back by 8 bases and J by 2 bases. The CDR3 sequence: CASRLSGSSTDTQYF. The CDR3 DNA sequence: TGTGCCAGCCGACTGAGCGGGAGCTCCACAGATACGCAGTATTTT.

In its sample, this clonotype was seen many times. The chain joins TRBV2 to TRBJ2-2; perhaps TRBD1 as D (7 bases). The V gene's germline CDR1 is SNHLY and CDR2 FYNNEI. V lost 11 bases, J lost 5 bases, and 15 bases lay in between. The CDR3 spans 13 residues. CDR3 in DNA: TGTGCCGGAGGGGGCGCAAGGACCGGGGAGCTGTTTTTT. As protein: CAGGGARTGELFF.

The chain recombines TRBV28 with TRBJ2-7, with TRBD1 matching over 8 bases. Germline V gene data show CDR1 as MDHEN and CDR2 as SYDVKM. Losses at the gene ends were 7 bases for V and 7 bases for J; bases not matched to a gene: 6. The CDR3 sequence is 12 residues long. CDR3 sequence: CASTGQGGEQYF. CDR3 DNA sequence: TGTGCCAGCACTGGACAGGGCGGGGAGCAGTACTTC. The variable domain in full, with the rest retrieved from reference TRBV28 and TRBJ2-7, is DVKVTQSSRYLVKRTGEKVFLECVQDMDHENMFWYRQDPGLGLRLIYFSYDVKMKEKGDIPEGYSVSREKKERFSLILESASTNQTSMYLCASTGQGGEQYFGPGTRLTVT.

This clonotype has a count of ten or more. CDR3: CASSRRGPPSTDTQYF. In DNA, the CDR3 is TGTGCCAGCTCTAGGAGGGGGCCCCCAAGCACAGATACGCAGTATTTT. The V and J genes are TRBV27 and TRBJ2-3; D perhaps matches TRBD1 (7 bases). Germline CDR1 is MNHEY and CDR2 is SMNVEV (reference sequence). This CDR3 contains 16 residues. V gave up 8 bases and J gave up 0 bases, with 18 bases separating them.

The chain combines TRBV6-1 with TRBJ1-6; D perhaps matches TRBD1 (5 bases). V was trimmed by 5 bases and J by 9 bases, leaving 23 bases between them. Germline lookup yields CDR1 MNHNS and CDR2 SASEGT. CDR3 length: 17 amino acids. CDR3 nucleotides: TGTGCCAGCAGTTTTAAGTCCGGGGGGGGTACACTTTCACCCCTCCACTTT. Translating gives CASSFKSGGGTLSPLHF.

This clonotype was seen many times. This chain joins TRBV6-6 and TRBJ2-3, with D perhaps matching TRBD1 (6 bases). Germline V lookup: CDR1 MNHNY, CDR2 SVGAGI (reference sequence). This CDR3 spans 14 amino acids. The V end was cut by 6 bases, the J end by 3 bases, with 13 bases between. CDR3 bases: TGTGCCAGCAGACCTCCCACAGGGACAGATACGCAGTATTTT. Protein sequence: CASRPPTGTDTQYF.

This clonotype was seen ten or more times. The chain combines TRBV9 with TRBJ2-2; D may be TRBD2 (7 bases). CDR1 and CDR2 (germline): SGDLS, YYNGEE. The ends were cut back, 4 bases at V and 3 bases at J, with 13 bases in the middle. CDR3 length equals 15 residues. CDR3 DNA sequence: TGTGCCAGCAGCCTTGGGGGGGCAGACACCGGGGAGCTGTTTTTT. Residues: CASSLGGADTGELFF.

In its sample, this clonotype was seen a few times. The rearrangement uses TRBV12-3 or TRBV12-4 and TRBJ1-2; TRBD1 agrees at 8 bases. CDR3 length: 14 amino acids. V gave up 6 bases and J gave up 8 bases; unmatched junction bases: 11. The CDR3 protein is CASSLVQGAGGYTF. CDR3 nucleotides: TGTGCCAGCAGCCTTGTCCAGGGGGCCGGAGGCTACACCTTC.